Listed below are T cell receptor beta chains from one sample, sequenced in a study of graft-versus-host responses after intestinal transplantation. The protocol was immunoSEQ multiplex PCR, while the TCRdb copy is restricted to in-frame clones and leaves out a portion. The data show about 50,000 clones, 70% to 85% seen once. These receptors are not linked to any known antigen. Sequenced material: unstimulated CD4+ T cells sorted from spleen or lymph node cells, taken before transplant. These receptors originate from a human donor who was the organ donor for an intestinal transplant. The conserved cysteine and the conserved F or W are not part of the CDR3 here. D genes are given only for firm matches.

V	J	D	length	CDR3
TRBV7-2	TRBJ1-2	.	11	ASSLRALDGYT
TRBV9	TRBJ1-1	TRBD1	12	ASSAQGANTEAF
TRBV7-2	TRBJ2-7	.	12	ASSLSVRSYEQY
TRBV19	TRBJ2-1	.	12	ASSIYHTDGKQF
TRBV7-8	TRBJ1-3	.	13	ASSFGGYGGNTIY
TRBV9	TRBJ2-3	.	12	ASSVGTSTDTQY
TRBV18	TRBJ2-3	TRBD2	13	ASSRTSGRLDTQY
TRBV10-2	TRBJ2-1	TRBD2	14	ASDPGGPGSYNEQF
TRBV27	TRBJ2-7	TRBD1	13	ASSKQGQGGYEQY
TRBV6-5	TRBJ2-7	.	9	ASSLGDTLY
TRBV6-5	TRBJ2-5	.	11	ASSYRDQETQY
TRBV2	TRBJ1-2	.	11	ASSEGWGYGYT
TRBV6-5	TRBJ2-5	TRBD2	12	ASKRAGEGETQY
TRBV6-6	TRBJ1-3	.	12	ASRQQRAGNTIY
TRBV19	TRBJ2-7	TRBD1	11	ASSIGTAYEQY
TRBV5-8	TRBJ2-6	.	14	ASSRLQGSGANVLT
TRBV27	TRBJ1-5	TRBD1	12	ASSRYRGDQPQH
TRBV11-2	TRBJ2-7	TRBD2	16	ASSLWGLAGGPSYEQY
TRBV11-2	TRBJ1-2	.	12	ASSLDRGNYGYT
TRBV4-1	TRBJ2-7	TRBD1	13	ASSRAGTETYEQY
TRBV19	TRBJ1-5	.	9	ASSSNQPQH
TRBV6-1	TRBJ1-1	.	11	ASLLGRGTEAF
TRBV7-9	TRBJ1-1	.	12	ASSPIVAKGEAF
TRBV6-5	TRBJ2-7	.	11	ASSYGASYEQY
TRBV19	TRBJ2-2	.	13	ASSIGGLNTGELF
TRBV7-8	TRBJ2-3	TRBD1	10	ASSWTGDTQY
TRBV18	TRBJ1-2	TRBD1	11	ASSPDRDYGYT
TRBV6-5	TRBJ2-3	.	12	ASSYTGYTDTQY
TRBV11-2	TRBJ2-7	.	12	ASSWGPRSYEQY
TRBV19	TRBJ1-5	TRBD1	15	ASSRKQGIPTNQPQH
TRBV10-3	TRBJ2-3	.	10	AISESGNTQY
TRBV23-1	TRBJ2-1	.	13	ASSQRSRGVNEQF
TRBV29-1	TRBJ2-1	.	11	SVPVIRYNEQF
TRBV27	TRBJ2-3	TRBD1	14	ASSLTGVESTDTQY
TRBV29-1	TRBJ1-1	TRBD1	11	SVGQRQGTEAF
TRBV10-1	TRBJ1-1	TRBD1	12	ASSVNRGRTEAF
TRBV5-5	TRBJ2-7	TRBD2	12	ASSLGLASYEQY
TRBV7-2	TRBJ1-6	.	15	ASSLARGSSYNSPLH
TRBV12-5	TRBJ1-2	.	10	ASGFNNYGYT
TRBV25-1	TRBJ2-3	.	9	ASGTTDTQY
TRBV30	TRBJ1-2	.	11	AWSQRAGYGYT
TRBV6-1	TRBJ1-2	.	10	ASSEAAGGYT
TRBV2	TRBJ2-3	TRBD2	13	ASSPRGLATDTQY
TRBV5-1	TRBJ2-2	.	13	ASSLRGGDTGELF
TRBV5-5	TRBJ2-3	.	14	ASSLRLSGHTDTQY
TRBV5-1	TRBJ2-2	TRBD1	13	ASSPGTANTGELF
TRBV9	TRBJ2-5	TRBD1	13	ASSTVTGQQETQY
TRBV10-3	TRBJ2-5	.	8	AIMRETQY
TRBV30	TRBJ1-1	.	11	AWGVRGDTEAF
TRBV7-2	TRBJ1-2	.	13	ASSLRVRSNYGYT
TRBV20-1	TRBJ1-2	.	8	SAKGDGYT
TRBV7-2	TRBJ2-4	TRBD1	14	ASSLRGTGGTNIQY
TRBV15	TRBJ2-1	.	13	ATSTPAGWDNEQF
TRBV5-6	TRBJ2-5	TRBD1	16	ASSLVERTGAAAETQY
TRBV5-1	TRBJ2-3	.	10	ASSLAQDTQY
TRBV11-2	TRBJ1-1	.	11	ASSRQPNTEAF
TRBV4-2	TRBJ1-3	.	13	ASSRTGTAGNTIY
TRBV10-3	TRBJ2-2	TRBD1	13	AIRKDRGVSGELF
TRBV5-1	.	.	9	ASSLTYEQY